The 20 T cell receptor beta chains in this list originate from one sample, sequenced in a study of Ad26.COV2.S vaccination and SARS-CoV-2 variants. Treatment noted: some 20 received Ad26.COV2.S at low or high dose, single or two shots; a few received placebo; per-sample allocation not given. The samples date from day 63 after the first vaccine or placebo injection. Some clones are missing from TCRdb's copy, which holds only in-frame ones; the method was immunoSEQ multiplex PCR. The data show about 350,000 clones, around nine tenths seen once. The starting material was peripheral blood, obtained in a trial of Ad26.COV2.S vaccine versus placebo. These receptors were collected from a person between 18 and 65 years old who received the Ad26.COV2.S COVID-19 vaccine or a placebo.

This clone was picked up a small number of times. The chain carries TRBV7-9 and TRBJ1-3; possible D gene TRBD1, 5 bases. Trimming took 5 bases from V and 0 from J, leaving 11 bases between them. This CDR3 comprises 15 residues. Germline loops: CDR1 SEHNR, CDR2 FQNEAQ (reference sequence). The DNA of the CDR3 is TGTGCCAGCAGCCCAAAGGGGAGCTCTGGAAACACCATATATTTT. Its protein is CASSPKGSSGNTIYF.

This clone was detected once. The chain couples TRBV2 to TRBJ2-2, with D maybe TRBD1 (6 bases). V lost 8 bases and J 5 bases, leaving 15 bases between the germline ends. Germline V lookup: CDR1 SNHLY, CDR2 FYNNEI. The CDR3 is 14 residues long. The CDR3, as DNA: TGTGCCAGCTCACAGGGTGTGAGTACCGGGGAGCTGTTTTTT. It translates to CASSQGVSTGELFF.

The rearrangement joins TRBV24-1 to TRBJ1-5; D might be TRBD1 (6 bases). Germline V CDR1 and CDR2: KGHDR, SFDVKD. Deletions cut 7 bases from V and 6 bases from J, with 15 bases between. The CDR3 runs to 14 residues. This CDR3 reads CATRVGGARQPQHF. The CDR3 nucleotides are TGTGCCACCAGAGTGGGGGGGGCACGTCAGCCCCAGCATTTT.

The chain joins TRBV10-3 to TRBJ2-5; 9 nucleotides agree with TRBD2. The germline gives CDR1 ENHRY, CDR2 SYGVKD. J gave up 3 bases and V 6 bases, and 5 bases lay outside the gene matches. This CDR3 has 14 residues. The CDR3 DNA is TGTGCCATCAGCGGGGAGCGGGGGGAAGAGACCCAGTACTTC. Encoded protein: CAISGERGEETQYF.

The chain recombines TRBV27 with TRBJ1-1; D is unresolved. Trimming shortened V by 5 bases and J by 0 bases, and 13 bases separated the two germline ends. CDR1 MNHEY and CDR2 SMNVEV come from the germline V gene (reference sequence). This CDR3 spans 15 amino acids. The DNA of the CDR3 is TGTGCCAGCAGTCGGAGTAACGGCATGAACACTGAAGCTTTCTTT. Translation gives CASSRSNGMNTEAFF.

This sequence joins TRBV11-1 and TRBJ1-4, with 8 nucleotides matching TRBD1. Germline values: CDR1 SGHAT, CDR2 FQDESV (reference sequence). Trimming removed 5 bases from V and 6 bases from J; junction bases left unmatched: 8. This CDR3 has 15 amino acids. In DNA form, the CDR3 reads TGTGCCAGCAGCCCGTGGCCAGGGGGCGATGAAAAACTGTTTTTT. Its protein product is CASSPWPGGDEKLFF.

CDR3 nucleotide sequence: TGCAGCGTCATTGGGGAGGGCAGTGGCTACGAGCAGTACTTC. Translation gives CSVIGEGSGYEQYF. This rearrangement joins TRBV29-1 to TRBJ2-7; 7 positions agree with TRBD2. In germline, CDR1 is SQVTM, CDR2 ANQGSEA. The CDR3 extends over 14 amino acids. The V gene end was trimmed by 6 bases and the J gene end by 3 bases; junction bases not matched to a gene: 11.

The table lists this clone with a count of one. The V call is TRBV7-9, the J call TRBJ2-3, with D perhaps assigned TRBD1 or TRBD2 (5 bases each). CDR1 is SEHNR and CDR2 is FQNEAQ in the germline V gene (reference sequence). This CDR3 spans 16 amino acids. Trimming cost V 6 bases and J 2 bases, with 18 bases left between them. CDR3 in amino acids: CASRRDAMTVTDTQYF. The CDR3 DNA reads TGTGCCAGCAGGAGGGACGCTATGACGGTCACAGATACGCAGTATTTT.

V and J are TRBV7-3 and TRBJ2-7; 9 bases agree with TRBD2. V shed 5 bases, J shed 4 bases, and the junction held 3 bases outside the gene matches. The CDR3 length is 13 residues. Germline CDR1 reads SGHTA; CDR2 reads FQGTGA. CDR3 DNA sequence: TGTGCCAGCAGCCTTAGCGGGAGATACGAGCAGTACTTC. Amino acid sequence: CASSLSGRYEQYF.

The chain has TRBV19 and TRBJ1-1; a possible D gene is TRBD1 (5 bases). The germline V gene encodes CDR1 LNHDA and CDR2 SQIVND (reference sequence). V was shortened by 3 bases and J by 9 bases, with 20 bases between the two germline ends. This CDR3 comprises 15 residues. The DNA of the CDR3 is TGTGCCAGTAGTATGGATGGCGAAGTGCGGGGCCAAGCTTTCTTT. Its protein product is CASSMDGEVRGQAFF.

The chain links TRBV15 to TRBJ2-1, with TRBD2 matching over 14 bases. Unmatched junction bases numbered 4, after V lost 6 bases and J lost 6 bases. The V gene's germline CDR1 is LNHNV and CDR2 YYDKDF (reference sequence). There are 15 residues in the CDR3. CDR3 bases: TGTGCCACCAGTCCAGGGACTAGCGGGAGCAATGAGCAGTTCTTC. It is translated as CATSPGTSGSNEQFF.

The chain joins TRBV5-1 to TRBJ2-1; no definite D call. V was clipped by 6 bases and J by 10 bases, with 14 bases between them. There are 12 residues in the CDR3. The germline V gene encodes CDR1 SGHRS and CDR2 YFSETQ. The CDR3 nucleotides are TGCGCCAGCACCCCGACTCGAGGCGAGCAGTTCTTC. Protein: CASTPTRGEQFF.

V and J are TRBV19 and TRBJ2-3; 8 bases map to TRBD2. CDR3 length equals 15 residues. CDR1 and CDR2 (germline): LNHDA, SQIVND (reference sequence). V dropped 3 bases and J dropped 1; count of bases not matched to a gene: 3. DNA of the CDR3: TGTGCCAGTAGTATTCGGCGGGGGGGCACAGATACGCAGTATTTT. It translates to CASSIRRGGTDTQYF.

The chain combines TRBV9 with TRBJ2-7; D might be TRBD1 (5 bases). CDR1 SGDLS and CDR2 YYNGEE come from the germline V gene. The CDR3 runs 14 residues. Trimming removed 3 bases at V and 3 bases at J, with 13 bases between. In nucleotides, the CDR3 is TGTGCCAGCAGCGGGAAAGACGGACACTACGAGCAGTACTTC. Translating it yields CASSGKDGHYEQYF. Variable domain in full (rest from reference TRBV9 and TRBJ2-7): DSGVTQTPKHLITATGQRVTLRCSPRSGDLSVYWYQQSLDQGLQFLIQYYNGEERAKGNILERFSAQQFPDLHSELNLSSLELGDSALYFCASSGKDGHYEQYFGPGTRLTVT.

The V call is TRBV28, the J call TRBJ2-1, with 9 bases matching TRBD2. The CDR3 sequence is 12 residues long. With 9 bases clipped from V and 8 bases from J, the junction kept 5 bases outside the gene matches. Germline-derived CDR1 and CDR2 are MDHEN and SYDVKM. The CDR3 DNA reads TGTGCCAGTACGACTAGCGGATATGAGCAGTTCTTC. This encodes CASTTSGYEQFF.

The CDR3 DNA reads as TGTGCCAGTAGTTCCAGGGTTTATAATGAAGCTTTCTTT. Its translation: CASSSRVYNEAFF. V usage is TRBV19 and J usage is TRBJ1-1; tentative D call: TRBD1 (5 bases). The CDR3 consists of 13 residues. Trimming stripped 5 bases from V and 7 bases from J, with 14 bases between. In germline, CDR1 is LNHDA, CDR2 SQIVND (reference sequence).

This clone was recorded a few times. The identical CDR3 is also encoded by other nucleotide sequences in the sample. Here the CDR3 DNA reads TGTGCCAGTAGTATAGGGACAGGGAACACTGAAGCTTTCTTT. Amino acid sequence: CASSIGTGNTEAFF. This chain links TRBV19 with TRBJ1-1, with 7 bases identical to TRBD1. There are 14 residues in the CDR3. CDR1 and CDR2 (germline): LNHDA, SQIVND (reference sequence). After removal of 1 base from V and 1 base from J, the junction contained 0 bases not matched to a gene.

The gene calls are TRBV5-1 and TRBJ2-3; no reliable D call. Germline CDR1 reads SGHRS; CDR2 reads YFSETQ. V was clipped by 4 bases and J by 4 bases, with 10 bases between them. This CDR3 region has 13 residues. CDR3 sequence: CASSPSLADTQYF. The CDR3 nucleotides are TGCGCCAGCAGCCCTTCGCTCGCAGATACGCAGTATTTT.

The chain is built from TRBV6-2 or TRBV6-3 and TRBJ1-1; D remains unclear. V lost 4 bases to trimming and J lost 5 bases, with 11 bases between them. Germline V lookup: CDR1 MNHEY, CDR2 SVGEGT. This CDR3 contains 13 residues. This chain's CDR3 is CASSSLGITEAFF. DNA of the CDR3: TGTGCCAGCAGTTCCCTGGGTATAACTGAAGCTTTCTTT.

The chain uses TRBV30 and TRBJ2-1; 12 nucleotides match TRBD2. CDR1 and CDR2 (germline): GTSNPN, SVGIG (reference sequence). The CDR3 runs 15 residues. V trimming: 0 bases; J trimming: 4 bases; junction bases outside the gene matches: 1. The CDR3 region is CAWSVLAGGYNEQFF. The CDR3, as DNA: TGTGCCTGGAGTGTACTAGCGGGAGGATACAATGAGCAGTTCTTC.